This record covers a single T cell receptor (beta chain). This sample is drawn from a study of cytomegalovirus exposure and HLA in healthy donors. CDR1 and CDR2 from the germline V gene are ENHRY and SYGVKD. The length of the CDR3 is 13 residues. With V trimmed by 8 bases and J by 4 bases, 3 bases remained unmatched. PCR employed 60 Vbeta and 13 Jbeta primers. The method was immunoSEQ multiplex PCR; TCRdb's version includes in-frame clones alone and lacks a portion of them. The sample yields about 160,000 clones, roughly four fifths seen once. The sequence derives from a female donor in good health and CMV-seronegative. Material for sequencing was PBMCs. The V and J genes are TRBV10-3 and TRBJ1-5, with 9 nucleotides matching TRBD1. This CDR3 is CAIRDRENQPQHF. CDR3 in DNA: TGTGCCATCCGGGACAGGGAGAATCAGCCCCAGCATTTT.